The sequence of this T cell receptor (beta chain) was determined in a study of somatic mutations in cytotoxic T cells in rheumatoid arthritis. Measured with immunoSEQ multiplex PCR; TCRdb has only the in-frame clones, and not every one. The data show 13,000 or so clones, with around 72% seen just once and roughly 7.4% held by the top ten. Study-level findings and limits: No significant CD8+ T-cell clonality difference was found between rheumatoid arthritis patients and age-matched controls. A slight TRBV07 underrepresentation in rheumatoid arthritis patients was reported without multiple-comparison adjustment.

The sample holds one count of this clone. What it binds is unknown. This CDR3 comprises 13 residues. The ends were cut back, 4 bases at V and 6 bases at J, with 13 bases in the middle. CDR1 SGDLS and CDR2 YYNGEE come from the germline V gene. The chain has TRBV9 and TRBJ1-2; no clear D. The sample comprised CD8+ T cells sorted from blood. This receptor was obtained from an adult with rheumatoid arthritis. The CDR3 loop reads CASSTDLIDGYTF. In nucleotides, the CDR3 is TGTGCCAGCAGCACGGATCTCATAGATGGCTACACCTTC.